Listed below are T cell receptor beta chains from one sample, sequenced in a study of beta chain features in type 1 diabetes. Sequenced by immunoSEQ multiplex PCR; TCRdb stores in-frame clones only, minus some. The sample includes 200,000 to 250,000 clones, about 9.3% seen only once; the top ten take under 0.035%. The sequenced sample was naive CD4+ T cells from blood. The receptors originated from a woman in her late teens or twenties in good health. CDR3s include the opening cysteine and the closing phenylalanine or tryptophan. The D gene is left open where the match is weak. Rows give clone size only sometimes, using once, few, many, or a class for an expanded clone.

J	D	length	size	V	CDR3	DNA
TRBJ2-5	NA	10	NA	TRBV21-1	CASSTQAQYF	TGTGCCAGCAGCACTCAGGCCCAGTACTTC
TRBJ2-1	NA	16	few	TRBV5-1	CASSLDTRAFYNEQFF	TGCGCCAGCAGCTTGGACACTAGGGCTTTTTACAATGAGCAGTTCTTC
TRBJ2-7	TRBD1	15	NA	TRBV10-3	CAISDPGQGVNEQYF	TGTGCCATCAGTGACCCGGGACAGGGCGTCAACGAGCAGTACTTC
TRBJ2-4	NA	14	many	TRBV30	CAWMSRRSRAVRYF	TGTGCCTGGATGTCCCGAAGGAGCAGGGCGGTTCGGTACTTC
TRBJ1-2	NA	14	few	TRBV6-1	CASSEIVRNYGYTF	TGTGCCAGCAGTGAAATTGTCCGGAACTATGGCTACACCTTC
TRBJ2-3	TRBD2	16	once	TRBV2	CASVDRLAGAADTQYF	TGTGCCAGCGTGGATAGGCTAGCGGGAGCCGCCGATACGCAGTATTTT
TRBJ1-5	NA	14	few	TRBV30	CAWSAPDRNQPQHF	TGTGCCTGGAGTGCCCCCGACAGAAATCAGCCCCAGCATTTT
TRBJ1-1	NA	16	NA	TRBV28	CASSAFPGQSDTEAFF	TGTGCCAGCAGTGCCTTCCCTGGACAGAGTGACACTGAAGCTTTCTTT
TRBJ2-7	NA	13	few	TRBV18	CASSPRFLYEQYF	TGTGCCAGCTCTCCCAGGTTTCTCTACGAGCAGTACTTC
TRBJ1-1	NA	14	few	TRBV11-3	CASSLGGLGTEAFF	TGTGCCAGCAGCTTAGGAGGGTTGGGTACTGAAGCTTTCTTT
TRBJ1-5	NA	14	NA	TRBV30	CAWSPPQGYQPQHF	TGTGCCTGGAGCCCCCCTCAGGGATATCAGCCCCAGCATTTT
TRBJ2-1	TRBD2	18	few	TRBV5-1	CASSAGLAGVSVLNEQFF	TGCGCCAGCAGCGCGGGACTAGCGGGAGTTAGTGTTTTAAATGAGCAGTTCTTC
TRBJ1-1	NA	15	NA	TRBV5-1	CASSLGQPMNTEAFF	TGCGCCAGCAGCTTGGGACAGCCGATGAACACTGAAGCTTTCTTT
TRBJ2-7	TRBD2	18	NA	TRBV4-2	CASSQDYSRTSGSYEQYF	TGTGCCAGCAGCCAAGATTACAGTAGGACTAGCGGATCCTACGAGCAGTACTTC
TRBJ2-4	TRBD2	13	NA	TRBV30	CAWGGEPWDIQYF	TGTGCTTGGGGGGGGGAACCCTGGGACATTCAGTACTTC
TRBJ2-3	TRBD2	15	few	TRBV7-6	CASSLEAGGTDTQYF	TGTGCCAGCAGCTTAGAAGCGGGAGGCACAGATACGCAGTATTTT
TRBJ1-1	NA	14	NA	TRBV7-3	CASSQTGQNTEAFF	TGTGCCAGCAGCCAGACAGGTCAGAACACTGAAGCTTTCTTT
TRBJ1-5	TRBD1	16	NA	TRBV2	CASSESGTGAHQPQHF	TGTGCCAGCAGTGAAAGTGGGACAGGGGCTCATCAGCCCCAGCATTTT
TRBJ2-2	NA	16	NA	TRBV2	CASSEVRELLGGELFF	TGTGCCAGCAGTGAAGTACGGGAGCTTCTTGGCGGGGAGCTGTTTTTT
TRBJ2-7	TRBD1	16	NA	TRBV28	CASSSIGQGNSYEQYF	TGTGCCAGCAGCTCTATAGGACAGGGGAATTCCTACGAGCAGTACTTC
TRBJ2-7	NA	14	few	TRBV5-6	CASSLVGRPYEQYF	TGTGCCAGCAGCTTGGTAGGGAGACCCTACGAGCAGTACTTC
TRBJ2-1	NA	12	NA	TRBV30	CAWGDTLNEQFF	TGTGCCTGGGGGGACACACTGAATGAGCAGTTCTTC
TRBJ1-2	NA	14	NA	TRBV5-5	CASSDIGGSYGYTF	TGTGCCAGCAGCGACATAGGGGGAAGCTATGGCTACACCTTC
TRBJ1-2	NA	14	NA	TRBV21-1	CASGKSRVDYGYTF	TGTGCCAGCGGGAAGTCGAGGGTTGACTATGGCTACACCTTC
TRBJ1-5	NA	11	few	TRBV4-2	CASSQGGVQHF	TGTGCCAGCAGCCAAGGGGGGGTACAGCATTTT
TRBJ1-5	TRBD1	13	NA	TRBV11-2	CASSLHRGQPQHF	TGTGCCAGCAGCTTACACAGGGGTCAGCCCCAGCATTTT
TRBJ2-5	TRBD2	18	few	TRBV5-1	CASSLLLSGRARQETQYF	TGCGCCAGCAGCTTGTTACTTAGCGGGAGGGCCCGACAAGAGACCCAGTACTTC
TRBJ1-1	NA	18	few	TRBV10-2	CASSESGVRGYPGTEAFF	TGCGCCAGCAGTGAGTCCGGGGTAAGAGGTTACCCTGGCACTGAAGCTTTCTTT
TRBJ1-5	TRBD1	12	NA	TRBV7-8	CASSLDRGPLHF	TGTGCCAGCAGCTTAGACAGGGGGCCTCTGCATTTT
TRBJ2-7	TRBD1	14	NA	TRBV25-1	CASRGQGAPIEQYF	TGTGCCAGCCGCGGACAGGGGGCGCCCATCGAGCAGTACTTC
TRBJ1-6	TRBD1	15	NA	TRBV2	CASHVQTGPNSPLHF	TGTGCCAGCCACGTACAGACAGGGCCCAATTCACCCCTCCACTTT
TRBJ2-1	TRBD2	16	many	TRBV7-2	CASSPTGTSGSNEQFF	TGTGCCAGCAGCCCCACCGGGACTAGCGGGAGCAATGAGCAGTTCTTC
TRBJ2-1	NA	15	NA	TRBV5-4	CASSETGTSYNEQFF	TGTGCCAGCAGCGAGACCGGGACTTCCTACAATGAGCAGTTCTTC
TRBJ1-5	NA	13	few	TRBV19	CASSRQGNQPQHF	TGTGCCAGTTCCCGACAGGGCAATCAGCCCCAGCATTTT
TRBJ2-7	TRBD1	15	NA	TRBV6-5	CASRPGTGGSYEQYF	TGTGCCAGCAGACCCGGGACAGGGGGCTCCTACGAGCAGTACTTC
TRBJ2-2	NA	11	few	TRBV30	CAWSVSGELFF	TGTGCCTGGAGTGTATCAGGGGAGCTGTTTTTT
TRBJ1-1	NA	13	few	TRBV30	CAWSRVDFTEAFF	TGTGCCTGGAGCCGCGTAGACTTCACTGAAGCTTTCTTT
TRBJ2-2	NA	15	NA	TRBV30	CAWSVWGGGTGELFF	TGTGCCTGGAGTGTATGGGGGGGCGGGACCGGGGAGCTGTTTTTT
TRBJ2-3	NA	11	few	TRBV20-1	CSAAPRDTQYF	TGCAGTGCCGCGCCGCGCGATACGCAGTATTTT
TRBJ2-1	TRBD2	18	NA	TRBV5-1	CASSSILPGLARGGEQFF	TGCGCCAGCAGCTCCATACTACCGGGACTAGCTAGAGGGGGTGAGCAGTTCTTC
TRBJ2-1	TRBD2	16	few	TRBV7-9	CASSLDRLAGGNEQFF	TGTGCCAGCAGCTTAGACCGTCTAGCGGGGGGCAATGAGCAGTTCTTC
TRBJ2-7	TRBD2	16	NA	TRBV9	CASSVRTGGNHYEQYF	TGTGCCAGCAGCGTTCGGACGGGGGGGAACCACTACGAGCAGTACTTC
TRBJ2-7	TRBD1	15	NA	TRBV5-4	CASSSGTASSYEQYF	TGTGCCAGCAGCTCGGGGACAGCGAGTTCCTACGAGCAGTACTTC
TRBJ2-1	TRBD2	16	NA	TRBV7-3	CASSLSSGGYGNEQFF	TGTGCCAGCAGCCTTTCTAGCGGGGGATATGGAAATGAGCAGTTCTTC
TRBJ2-5	NA	13	NA	TRBV5-1	CASSLPRDETQYF	TGCGCCAGCAGCTTGCCCAGGGATGAGACCCAGTACTTC
TRBJ2-1	TRBD1	16	few	TRBV27	CASSATTGVQVDEQFF	TGTGCCAGCAGTGCGACTACAGGGGTTCAGGTCGATGAGCAGTTCTTC
TRBJ2-3	NA	17	NA	TRBV5-1	CASSSFGWYGSTDTQYF	TGCGCCAGCAGCTCGTTTGGTTGGTACGGGAGCACAGATACGCAGTATTTT
TRBJ1-1	TRBD1	15	NA	TRBV12-5	CASGSTPGQKTEAFF	TGTGCTAGTGGTTCGACTCCGGGACAGAAGACTGAAGCTTTCTTT
TRBJ1-3	TRBD1	17	few	TRBV7-9	CASSLPAGQSSGNTIYF	TGTGCCAGCAGCTTACCCGCGGGACAGAGCTCTGGAAACACCATATATTTT
TRBJ2-1	TRBD2	15	few	TRBV27	CASSLGTSGSYEQFF	TGTGCCAGCAGTTTAGGGACTAGCGGGAGTTACGAGCAGTTCTTC
TRBJ1-1	TRBD1	16	NA	TRBV19	CASSVPGQGLSTEAFF	TGTGCCAGTAGTGTACCGGGACAGGGGTTGAGCACTGAAGCTTTCTTT
TRBJ2-5	NA	14	few	TRBV4-1	CASSQDLSGGGRYF	TGCGCCAGCAGCCAAGATCTGTCGGGGGGCGGTCGGTACTTC
TRBJ1-2	NA	14	NA	TRBV18	CASSASTRQKVHTF	TGTGCCAGCTCAGCCTCGACGAGACAGAAGGTCCACACCTTC